Listed here are 26 T cell receptor beta chains from one sample, sequenced in a study of molecular identifiers for immune sequencing clone quantification. In TCRdb, the PCR reads were re-called with MiXCR into one record per CDR3 protein. The repertoire consists of some 590,000 distinct CDR3 sequences, with around 25% occurring once and the leading ten covering 0.7% to 0.95%. Sequencing was carried out using naive CD8+ T cells from blood, with Jurkat cell RNA spiked in. Specified subset: FACS-sorted CD8+CD4-CCR7+CD45RA+ naive T cells. These receptors were taken from a human donor in good health. Some libraries in this study had Jurkat cell RNA spiked in.

This clonotype was seen ten or more times. The chain couples TRBV6-6 to TRBJ2-3, with TRBD2 identical over 9 bases. CDR1 and CDR2 from the germline V gene are MNHNY and SVGAGI (reference sequence). The CDR3 spans 15 residues. V shed 6 bases, J shed 1 base, and the junction held 5 bases outside the gene matches. The CDR3 sequence is CASSYEREGTDTQYF. The CDR3 DNA reads as TGTGCCAGCAGCTACGAGCGGGAGGGCACAGATACGCAGTATTTT.

About this clonotype: A much larger clone lies a single base off, so this may be a read error. The chain joins TRBV2 to TRBJ2-7; D unresolved. Germline CDR1 and CDR2: SNHLY and FYNNEI. The CDR3 runs to 15 residues. The CDR3 bases are TGTGCCTGCAGTGAGTATAGCCCGACGTCCTACGAGCAGTACTTC. It codes for CACSEYSPTSYEQYF. Looking up the rest from reference TRBV2 and TRBJ2-7 gives the full variable domain: EPEVTQTPSHQVTQMGQEVILRCVPISNHLYFYWYRQILGQKVEFLVSFYNNEISEKSEIFDDQFSVERPDGSNFTLKIRSTKLEDSAMYFCACSEYSPTSYEQYFGPGTRLTVT.

A note on this clonotype: The CDR3 ends on some other residue instead of the conserved phenylalanine or tryptophan, so this is likely a read error. The V and J genes are TRBV20-1 and TRBJ2-3; no firm D call. Germline lookup yields CDR1 DFQATT and CDR2 SNEGSKA (reference sequence). The germline V and J ends were trimmed by 8 bases and 1 base, with 13 bases remaining between them. The CDR3 contains 13 residues. The DNA of the CDR3 is TGCAGTACGACCCTTACTCGCACAGATACGCAGTATTGT. Protein sequence: CSTTLTRTDTQYC.

As regards this clonotype: This clone may be a read error of a much larger clone one base away. The rearrangement uses TRBV7-2 and TRBJ2-3, with 8 bases lining up with TRBD2. Losses at the gene ends were 5 bases for V and 4 bases for J; bases not matched to a gene: 11. Germline values: CDR1 SGHTA, CDR2 FQGNSA. The CDR3 sequence is 16 residues long. This CDR3 reads CASSVPIAGMADTQYF. DNA for the CDR3: TGTGCCAGCAGCGTACCCATAGCGGGGATGGCAGATACGCAGTATTTT.

V and J are TRBV29-1 and TRBJ2-7; the D gene is possibly TRBD2 (6 bases). This CDR3 is 12 amino acids long. Germline V gene lookup returns CDR1 SQVTM and CDR2 ANQGSEA. V was cut by 7 bases and J by 6 bases, with 16 bases left in between. The CDR3 region has the DNA TGCAGCGGGGGTAGCCTGGGGGGCGAGCAGTACTTC. Amino acid sequence: CSGGSLGGEQYF.

A remark on this clonotype: One end of the junction fails to match germline, which may point to a read error. This chain connects TRBV28 to TRBJ2-7; 10 bases fit TRBD2. The CDR3 sequence is 15 residues long. Germline V gene lookup returns CDR1 MDHEN and CDR2 SYDVKM. Written as DNA, the CDR3 is TGTGCCGGCAGTTTAGGGGCTAGCGGGAGTTACGAGCAGTACTTC. Its translation is CAGSLGASGSYEQYF.

This clonotype was seen a handful of times. The chain recombines TRBV4-1 with TRBJ1-5, with no clear D. Germline lookup yields CDR1 MGHRA and CDR2 YSYEKL. CDR3 length: 15 residues. V lost 0 bases and J 2 bases, leaving 8 bases between the germline ends. The CDR3, as DNA: TGCGCCAGCAGCCAAGATAATGGGGGCAATCAGCCCCAGCATTTT. Translation gives CASSQDNGGNQPQHF.

This clonotype appeared a few times. The DNA for the CDR3 is TGTGCCAGCAGCCACAGGTCCCAGCCCCAGCATTTT. It encodes CASSHRSQPQHF. The J gene is TRBJ1-5, the V gene TRBV12-3 or TRBV12-4; D is possibly TRBD1 (5 bases). The CDR3 extends over 12 amino acids. The V end lost 6 bases, the J end lost 7 bases, and 10 bases lay between the germline ends.

This clonotype was detected once. The genes are TRBV24-1 and TRBJ2-3, with TRBD2 identical over 9 bases. CDR1 is KGHDR, CDR2 SFDVKD, per germline. This CDR3 comprises 16 residues. After removal of 5 bases from V and 2 bases from J, the junction contained 7 bases not matched to a gene. The CDR3: CATSAPLAGDTDTQYF. In DNA, the CDR3 is TGTGCCACCAGTGCTCCACTAGCGGGCGACACAGATACGCAGTATTTT.

Remarks on this clonotype: A much larger clonotype is one base distant, so this may be a read error. The genes are TRBV6-1 and TRBJ1-1; D unclear. Germline CDR1 and CDR2: MNHNS and SASEGT. CDR3 length: 11 amino acids. DNA for the CDR3: TGTGTCAGCAGTGAATTTTTTGAAGCTTTCTTT. Protein sequence: CVSSEFFEAFF.

This clonotype was detected many times. The CDR3 bases are TGTGCCACCAGTCCGTCCCCCTCTGGGGCCAACGTCCTGACTTTC. Encoded protein: CATSPSPSGANVLTF. The chain is built from TRBV24-1 and TRBJ2-6; D not certain. The V gene lost 6 bases and the J gene lost 0 bases, with 8 bases spanning the gap. The CDR3 covers 15 residues. In germline, CDR1 is KGHDR, CDR2 SFDVKD.

This clonotype was detected many times. The chain carries TRBV28 and TRBJ2-3; unclear D gene. The CDR3 is 15 amino acids. CDR1 is MDHEN and CDR2 is SYDVKM in the germline V gene. Between the trimmed V and J ends, which lost 4 bases and 1 base, there was a span of 12 bases. The CDR3 is CASSWALLGTDTQYF. CDR3 in DNA: TGTGCCAGCAGTTGGGCCCTTCTCGGCACAGATACGCAGTATTTT.

In this sample, this clonotype turned up many times. The chain recombines TRBV7-9 with TRBJ1-2; no clear D. This CDR3 has 15 residues. With 4 bases removed from V and 5 bases from J, the gap between germline ends came to 17 bases. Germline CDR1 reads SEHNR; CDR2 reads FQNEAQ (reference sequence). CDR3 nucleotides: TGTGCCAGCAGCTCCCCGGACGGGGTGGAGTATGGCTACACCTTC. This codes for CASSSPDGVEYGYTF.

This clonotype was counted ten times or more. The rearrangement uses TRBV14 and TRBJ2-7; D ambiguous. The V end lost 0 bases, the J end lost 6 bases, and 9 bases lay between the germline ends. The CDR3 runs 13 residues. CDR1 and CDR2 from the germline V gene are SGHDN and FVKESK. The CDR3: CASSQDFGVEQYF. The CDR3 DNA follows: TGTGCCAGCAGCCAAGACTTTGGGGTCGAGCAGTACTTC.

This clonotype has a count of ten or more. CDR3 loop: CASSHPRSPRGSTDTQYF. For the CDR3, the DNA is TGTGCCAGCAGCCACCCCCGGTCCCCTCGCGGGAGTACAGATACGCAGTATTTT. The chain couples TRBV7-9 to TRBJ2-3; 7 bases align to TRBD2. V trimming: 5 bases; J trimming: 3 bases; junction bases outside the gene matches: 17. The CDR3 sequence is 18 residues long. CDR1 and CDR2 from the germline V gene are SEHNR and FQNEAQ (reference sequence).

Notes on this clonotype: The conserved final phenylalanine or tryptophan is absent from the CDR3, which likely points to a read error. The chain is built from TRBV30 and TRBJ2-7; D uncertain. The V and J ends lost 0 bases and 2 bases respectively, with 5 bases between them. This CDR3 is built from 12 residues. CDR1 is GTSNPN and CDR2 is SVGIG in the germline V gene (reference sequence). The CDR3 spells CAWSVSPYEQYY. The CDR3 nucleotides are TGTGCCTGGAGTGTCTCCCCCTACGAGCAGTACTAC.

This clonotype was counted at least ten times. The rearrangement joins TRBV18 to TRBJ2-3; 7 bases agree with TRBD1. The CDR3 loop spans 16 amino acids. From germline, CDR1 is KGHSH and CDR2 LQKENI. The V gene end was trimmed by 2 bases and the J gene end by 3 bases; junction bases not matched to a gene: 8. The CDR3 nucleotides read TGTGCCAGCTCACCAATGGACAGGCTAAGGACAGATACGCAGTATTTT. Translation gives CASSPMDRLRTDTQYF.

The rearrangement uses TRBV7-2 and TRBJ1-3, with D unresolved. The germline V and J ends were trimmed by 5 bases and 3 bases, with 17 bases remaining between them. CDR1 is SGHTA and CDR2 is FQGNSA in the germline V gene. The CDR3 loop spans 16 amino acids. The CDR3 loop is CASSPSQLAIGNTIYF. The CDR3, as DNA: TGTGCCAGCAGCCCCTCACAGTTGGCGATTGGAAACACCATATATTTT.

This clonotype turned up a few times. The chain employs TRBV12-3 or TRBV12-4 and TRBJ2-5; D is uncertain. Trimming took 6 bases from V and 2 from J, leaving 16 bases between them. The CDR3 has 15 residues. CDR3 nucleotide sequence: TGTGCCAGCAGCAACCCTCACTCAGGTCAAGAGACCCAGTACTTC. This gives the protein CASSNPHSGQETQYF.

The CDR3 DNA follows: TGCGCCAGCAGCTTGGCCGGGGGACTAGCGACAGATACGCAGTATTTT. It yields the protein CASSLAGGLATDTQYF. The rearrangement joins TRBV5-1 to TRBJ2-3; the match to TRBD2 covers 10 bases. This CDR3 contains 16 residues. CDR1 and CDR2 (germline): SGHRS, YFSETQ. V lost 0 bases, J lost 3 bases, and 4 bases stayed unmatched.

A few counts support this clonotype. This sequence joins TRBV12-3 or TRBV12-4 and TRBJ1-2, with TRBD1 matching over 9 bases. The CDR3 consists of 15 residues. V shed 6 bases, J shed 3 bases, and the junction held 8 bases outside the gene matches. The CDR3 region is CASRTGTGFYYGYTF. CDR3 nucleotide sequence: TGTGCCAGCAGAACCGGGACAGGGTTTTACTATGGCTACACCTTC.

The sample holds a few counts of this clonotype. The chain couples TRBV12-5 to TRBJ1-1; TRBD1 agrees at 9 bases. The CDR3 is 20 amino acids. The germline gives CDR1 LGHNT, CDR2 FRNRAP. V shed 0 bases and J 10 bases; nucleotides not matched to a gene: 24. The CDR3, as DNA: TGTGCTAGTGGTTTGGTACCCGGGACAGGGTCAGTTTTGGGCGGGTCGGGAGCTTTCTTT. This codes for CASGLVPGTGSVLGGSGAFF. The entire variable domain, with the rest obtained from reference TRBV12-5 and TRBJ1-1, is as follows: DARVTQTPRHKVTEMGQEVTMRCQPILGHNTVFWYRQTMMQGLELLAYFRNRAPLDDSGMPKDRFSAEMPDATLATLKIQPSEPRDSAVYFCASGLVPGTGSVLGGSGAFFGQGTRLTVV.

This clonotype was found a few times. The rearrangement links TRBV7-9 to TRBJ2-1; D remains unclear. The V end was cut by 2 bases, the J end by 0 bases, with 11 bases between. CDR3 length: 16 residues. Per the germline V gene, CDR1 is SEHNR and CDR2 is FQNEAQ (reference sequence). This CDR3 is CASSLLRVSSYNEQFF. CDR3 sequence (DNA): TGTGCCAGCAGCTTATTACGGGTTAGCTCCTACAATGAGCAGTTCTTC. The entire variable domain, with the rest obtained from reference TRBV7-9 and TRBJ2-1, is as follows: DTGVSQNPRHKITKRGQNVTFRCDPISEHNRLYWYRQTLGQGPEFLTYFQNEAQLEKSRLLSDRFSAERPKGSFSTLEIQRTEQGDSAMYLCASSLLRVSSYNEQFFGPGTRLTVL.

This clonotype was detected many times. This chain links TRBV20-1 with TRBJ2-5; D gene uncertain. The CDR3 totals 13 residues. The germline V and J ends were trimmed by 4 bases and 0 bases, with 9 bases remaining between them. Germline V gene lookup returns CDR1 DFQATT and CDR2 SNEGSKA (reference sequence). The CDR3 DNA sequence: TGCAGTGCTATAGGCGGACACCAAGAGACCCAGTACTTC. Protein sequence: CSAIGGHQETQYF.

This clonotype was detected ten times or more. The chain couples TRBV28 to TRBJ2-7, with 8 bases matching TRBD1. Looked up from germline, CDR1 is MDHEN and CDR2 is SYDVKM. V trimming: 1 base; J trimming: 4 bases; junction bases outside the gene matches: 9. CDR3 length: 16 residues. CDR3 in DNA: TGTGCCAGCAGTTTATTAGGTCAGGGGGCCGAATACGAGCAGTACTTC. It is translated as CASSLLGQGAEYEQYF.

Turning to this clonotype: A much bigger clone sits one base away, suggesting this may be a read error. This chain links TRBV13 with TRBJ2-3; D is uncertain. The CDR3 is made up of 12 amino acids. Germline CDR1 and CDR2: PRHDT and FYEKMQ (reference sequence). V lost 6 bases and J 6 bases, leaving 10 bases between the germline ends. In DNA form, the CDR3 reads TGTGCCAGCAGAGACCGCTCGGATACGCAGTATTTT. Encoded protein: CASRDRSDTQYF.